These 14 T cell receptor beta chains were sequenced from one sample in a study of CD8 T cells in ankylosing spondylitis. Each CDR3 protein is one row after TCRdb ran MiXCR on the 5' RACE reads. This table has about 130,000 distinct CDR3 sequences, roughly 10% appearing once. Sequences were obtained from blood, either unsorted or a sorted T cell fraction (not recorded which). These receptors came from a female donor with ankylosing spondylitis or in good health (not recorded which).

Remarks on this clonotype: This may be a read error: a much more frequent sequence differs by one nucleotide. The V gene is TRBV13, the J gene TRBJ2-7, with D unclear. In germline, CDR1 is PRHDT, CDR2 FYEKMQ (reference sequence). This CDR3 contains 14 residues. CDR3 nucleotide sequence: TGTACCAGCAGCTTAGGCAGTGTCTCCTACGAGCAGTACTTC. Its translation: CTSSLGSVSYEQYF.

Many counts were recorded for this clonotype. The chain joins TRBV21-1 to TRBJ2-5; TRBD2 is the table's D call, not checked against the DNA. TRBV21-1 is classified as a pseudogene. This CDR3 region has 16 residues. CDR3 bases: TGTGCCAGCAGCAAAGAGAAGGCCTCTCCGGGAGAGACCCAGTACTTC. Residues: CASSKEKASPGETQYF.

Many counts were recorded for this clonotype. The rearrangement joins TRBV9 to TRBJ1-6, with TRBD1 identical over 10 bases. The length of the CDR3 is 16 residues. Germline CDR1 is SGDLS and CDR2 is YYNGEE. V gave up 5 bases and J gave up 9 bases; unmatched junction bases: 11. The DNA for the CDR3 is TGTGCCAGCAGTATAGACCGTCGGACAGGGGGTTCACCCCTCCACTTT. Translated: CASSIDRRTGGSPLHF.

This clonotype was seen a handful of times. The CDR3 DNA reads as TGCAGTGCTACAGGGGCTGAAGCTTTCTTT. It codes for CSATGAEAFF. The V gene is TRBV20-1, the J gene TRBJ1-1, with D possibly matching TRBD1 (6 bases). This CDR3 comprises 10 residues. V shed 4 bases and J shed 6 bases, with 6 bases lying between them. The germline V gene encodes CDR1 DFQATT and CDR2 SNEGSKA (reference sequence).

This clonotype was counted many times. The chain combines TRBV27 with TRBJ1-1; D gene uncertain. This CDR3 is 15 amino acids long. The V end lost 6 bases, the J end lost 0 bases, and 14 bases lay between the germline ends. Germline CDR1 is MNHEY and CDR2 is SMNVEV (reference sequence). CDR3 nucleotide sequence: TGTGCCAGCAGCCTGCTGGCGGGCCTGAACACTGAAGCTTTCTTT. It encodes CASSLLAGLNTEAFF.

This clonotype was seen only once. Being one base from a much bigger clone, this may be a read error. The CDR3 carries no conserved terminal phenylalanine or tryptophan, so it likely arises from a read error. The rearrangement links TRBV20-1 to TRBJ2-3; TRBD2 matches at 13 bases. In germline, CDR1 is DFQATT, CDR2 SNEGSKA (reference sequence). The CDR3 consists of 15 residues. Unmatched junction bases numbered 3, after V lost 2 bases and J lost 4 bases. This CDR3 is CSARTSGGAADTQYL. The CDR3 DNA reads TGCAGTGCTAGAACTAGCGGGGGGGCCGCAGATACGCAGTATTTA.

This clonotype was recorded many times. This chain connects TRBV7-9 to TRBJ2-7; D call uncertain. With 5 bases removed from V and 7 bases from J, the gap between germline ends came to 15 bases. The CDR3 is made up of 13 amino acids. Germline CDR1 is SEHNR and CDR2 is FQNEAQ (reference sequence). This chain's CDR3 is CASSPSVVDEQYF. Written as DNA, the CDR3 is TGTGCCAGCAGCCCGTCGGTGGTGGATGAGCAGTACTTC.

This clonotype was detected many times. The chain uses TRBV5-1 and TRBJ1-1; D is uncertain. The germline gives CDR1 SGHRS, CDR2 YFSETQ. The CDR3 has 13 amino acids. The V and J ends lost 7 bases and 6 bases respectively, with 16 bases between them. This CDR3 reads CASDPDDGAEAFF. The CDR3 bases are TGCGCCAGCGATCCGGATGACGGGGCTGAAGCTTTCTTT.

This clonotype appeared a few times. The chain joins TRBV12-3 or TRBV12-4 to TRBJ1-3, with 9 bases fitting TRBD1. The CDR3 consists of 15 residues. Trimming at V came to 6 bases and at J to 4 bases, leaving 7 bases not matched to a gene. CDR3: CASRSTGGTGNTIYF. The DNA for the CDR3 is TGTGCCAGCAGGTCTACAGGGGGCACCGGAAACACCATATATTTT.

The chain's CDR3 is CASSLLGQGANEQFF. Written as DNA, the CDR3 is TGCGCCAGCAGCCTTCTGGGACAGGGGGCCAATGAGCAGTTCTTC. The chain has TRBV5-1 and TRBJ2-1; 12 positions match TRBD1. Germline V gene lookup returns CDR1 SGHRS and CDR2 YFSETQ. The CDR3 is 15 residues long. Trimming at V came to 4 bases and at J to 6 bases, leaving 5 bases not matched to a gene.

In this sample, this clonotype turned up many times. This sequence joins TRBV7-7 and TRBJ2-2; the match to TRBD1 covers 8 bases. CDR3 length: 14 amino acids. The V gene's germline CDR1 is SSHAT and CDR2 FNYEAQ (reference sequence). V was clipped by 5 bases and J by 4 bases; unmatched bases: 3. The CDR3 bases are TGTGCCAGCAGCCCGGGACAGGTCACCGGGGAGCTGTTTTTT. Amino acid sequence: CASSPGQVTGELFF.

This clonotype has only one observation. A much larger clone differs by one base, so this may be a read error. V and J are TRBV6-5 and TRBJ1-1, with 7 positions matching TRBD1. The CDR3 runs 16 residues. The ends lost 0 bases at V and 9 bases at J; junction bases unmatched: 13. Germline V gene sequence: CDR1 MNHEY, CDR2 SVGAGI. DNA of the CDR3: TGTGCCAGCAGTTACTCGAACAGCCGGACAGGCGGCCAAGCTTTCTTT. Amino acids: CASSYSNSRTGGQAFF.

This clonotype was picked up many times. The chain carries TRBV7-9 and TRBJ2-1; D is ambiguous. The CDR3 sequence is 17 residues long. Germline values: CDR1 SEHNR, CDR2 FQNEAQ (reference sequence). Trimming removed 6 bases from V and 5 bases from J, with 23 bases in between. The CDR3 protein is CASRHTIITKPNNEQFF. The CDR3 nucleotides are TGTGCCAGCAGACATACCATTATCACGAAGCCTAACAATGAGCAGTTCTTC.

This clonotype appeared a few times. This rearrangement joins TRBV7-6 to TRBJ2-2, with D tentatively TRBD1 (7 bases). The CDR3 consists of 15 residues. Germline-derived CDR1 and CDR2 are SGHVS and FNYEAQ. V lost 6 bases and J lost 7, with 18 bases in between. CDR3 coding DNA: TGTGCCAGCAGGTCCCTACAGGGGAGGAACGGGGAGCTGTTTTTT. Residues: CASRSLQGRNGELFF.